These T cell receptor beta chains were read from a single sample in a study of tumor and adjacent non-tumor tissue in lung cancer. TCRdb processed the multiplex PCR reads anew with MiXCR; each CDR3 protein has one entry. The repertoire holds 50,000 to 60,000 distinct CDR3 sequences, with 74% as singletons. The sample taken for sequencing was distant non-tumor lung tissue. These receptors originate from a woman between 55 and 75 years old with non-small cell lung cancer. Each CDR3 is given with its conserved first and last residue. A D gene is named only where the DNA matches it firmly. Rows give clone size only sometimes, using once, few, many, or a class for an expanded clone.

clone size	V gene	J gene	D gene	CDR3 DNA	CDR3 protein
many	TRBV5-6	TRBJ2-1	.	TGTGCCAGCATCCGATACAATGAGCAGTTCTTC	CASIRYNEQFF
.	TRBV4-2	TRBJ2-7	TRBD1	TGTGCCAGCAGCCAAGATCTGGGACAGGGATCCTACGAGCGGTACTTC	CASSQDLGQGSYERYF
.	TRBV4-1	TRBJ2-3	.	TGCGCCAGCAGCCAAGGTCAGAACGCAGATACGCGGTATTTT	CASSQGQNADTRYF
.	TRBV19	TRBJ2-5	.	TGTGCCAGTAGTATAACGACGGGGGAGACCCGGTACTTC	CASSITTGETRYF
.	TRBV4-1	TRBJ2-7	TRBD1	TGCGCCAGCAGCATCACGGGACAGCGAAGCTCCTGCGAGCAGTACTTC	CASSITGQRSSCEQYF
once	TRBV21-1	TRBJ2-2	.	TGTACAGCAGCAAACCCACGTCACACCGGGGAGCTGTTTTTT	CTAANPRHTGELFF
.	TRBV4-3	TRBJ1-1	.	TGCGCCGGCAACCTCTCCGGGAACACTGAAGCTTTCTTT	CAGNLSGNTEAFF
.	TRBV28	TRBJ1-1	.	TGTGCCAGCAGTCCACAGGGACCCACTATCAGTGAAGCTTTCTTT	CASSPQGPTISEAFF
.	TRBV11-2	TRBJ2-7	TRBD1	TGTGCCAGTAACTCGGGGACAGGGGCCTTTCACGAGCAATACTTC	CASNSGTGAFHEQYF
.	TRBV19	TRBJ1-5	.	TGTGCCAGTAGAGACCAACCAGGGGATTCCCAGCATTTT	CASRDQPGDSQHF
few	TRBV7-9	TRBJ2-3	TRBD2	TGTGCCAGCAGCTTTCCGGGCGGGGGTTTAGATACGCAGTATTTT	CASSFPGGGLDTQYF
.	TRBV4-3	TRBJ2-3	TRBD1	TGCGCCGGCAGCTCAGGGACAGAGATTAACACAGATACGCAGTATTTT	CAGSSGTEINTDTQYF
.	TRBV6-5	TRBJ1-3	.	.	CASSLWGAGNTIFF
.	TRBV4-3	TRBJ1-1	.	TGCGCCAGCAACCAAGATATGTCAGGGAGGTACACTGAAACTTTCTTT	CASNQDMSGRYTETFF
.	TRBV6-2/TRBV6-3	TRBJ2-7	.	TGTGCCAGCAGTTACGGAGGGACAGCATACGGGCAATACTTC	CASSYGGTAYGQYF
many	TRBV20-1	TRBJ2-1	TRBD1	TGCAGTGCTACCCACGGACAGGGAGACGATGAGCAGTTCTTC	CSATHGQGDDEQFF
many	TRBV4-3	TRBJ2-3	.	TGCGCCAGCAGCCAAGGGGCAGGGAGCGTCACAGATACGCAGTATTTT	CASSQGAGSVTDTQYF
once	TRBV29-1	TRBJ2-1	.	TGCAGCGCTGGTGGAGGGAACTCCTACGATGAGCAGTGCTTC	CSAGGGNSYDEQCF
.	TRBV4-3	TRBJ2-1	.	TGCGTCAACAGTCAGAGTGGGGAGCAGTTCTTC	CVNSQSGEQFF
.	TRBV4-3	TRBJ1-5	TRBD1	TGCGCCAGCAGCCAAGATCTAAATACAGGACAGGGAGGCGCAAATCAGCCCCACCATTTT	CASSQDLNTGQGGANQPHHF
.	TRBV7-2	TRBJ1-5	.	TGTGCCAGCAGCTTAACACTGACCGGGTCTCAGCCCCAGCATTTT	CASSLTLTGSQPQHF
.	TRBV18	TRBJ2-7	TRBD1	TGTGACAGCCCACCCGGGACAGGGGACTACGAGCAGTACTTC	CDSPPGTGDYEQYF
medium-sized	TRBV4-3	TRBJ2-6	.	TGCGCCAGCAGTATGTTATTCGGTACCAACGTCCTGACTTTC	CASSMLFGTNVLTF
once	TRBV20-1	TRBJ2-1	.	TGCATTGTCATGACCCGCGGCTCCTACAATGAGCAGTTCTTC	CIVMTRGSYNEQFF
.	TRBV4-3	TRBJ2-2	TRBD2	TGCGCCAGTAGCCAAGTAATTAGCGGGATATCGAACACCGGGGAGCTGTTTTTT	CASSQVISGISNTGELFF
.	TRBV4-3	TRBJ2-2	TRBD2	TGCGCCAGCAGTCAAGTCCCGGGACTAGCGGTTACCAGGGAGGTGTTATTT	CASSQVPGLAVTREVLF
.	TRBV28	TRBJ1-4	.	TGTGCCAGCAGTTCCTGTGGGACAAGACCTGAAAAACTGTTTTTT	CASSSCGTRPEKLFF
.	TRBV6-2/TRBV6-3	TRBJ2-2	TRBD1	TGCGCCAGTAGTTACACCCAACAGGGGGCCAACACCGGGGAGCTGTTTTTT	CASSYTQQGANTGELFF
.	TRBV6-2/TRBV6-3	TRBJ1-5	.	TGTGTCAGCGGTCACGGTCGGACAGACAATCAGCCCCAGCATTTT	CVSGHGRTDNQPQHF
.	TRBV4-3	TRBJ2-7	.	TGCGCCAGCGGTCAGGCCGTGCGGGGCTACGAGCAGTACTTC	CASGQAVRGYEQYF
many	TRBV4-3	TRBJ2-3	.	TGCGCCAGCAGCCTCTTACACAGCGACCGTGCTGGAGATACGCAGTATTTT	CASSLLHSDRAGDTQYF
.	TRBV6-5	TRBJ2-1	TRBD2	TGTGCCAGCAGTTACCCGCTGAGCGGAGCGGGAGCTAGTGTGCAGTTCTTC	CASSYPLSGAGASVQFF
.	TRBV4-3	TRBJ2-7	TRBD2	TGCTCCAGCAGCCTGCGACTAGCGGGAACCTACGGGCAGTACTTC	CSSSLRLAGTYGQYF
.	TRBV4-3	TRBJ1-1	.	TGCGCCAGCAGCCAAGATTGGGGTGTTCAAGCTAAAGCCTTCTTT	CASSQDWGVQAKAFF
.	TRBV4-3	TRBJ2-5	.	TGCGCCAGCAACCAAGAGGTCACCCTTGGCAAGACCGAGTACTTC	CASNQEVTLGKTEYF
.	TRBV12-3/TRBV12-4	TRBJ2-1	.	TGTGCCAGCAGTCCACGACTAGTCCAAGGTGGGGATGAGCTGTTCTTC	CASSPRLVQGGDELFF
.	TRBV28	TRBJ2-1	TRBD1	TGTGCCAGCAACAAGGGTACAGGGGGCGATGAGCTGTTCTTC	CASNKGTGGDELFF
.	TRBV13	TRBJ1-2	TRBD1	TGTGCCACCAGCCGCACAACAGGGGGCGGGGGTGGCTACACCTTC	CATSRTTGGGGGYTF
.	TRBV6-4	TRBJ2-3	TRBD1	TGTACCAGCGGTGACTCGACAGGGTCCACAGATACGCAGTATTTT	CTSGDSTGSTDTQYF
.	TRBV2	TRBJ2-1	TRBD2	TGTGCAAGCAGACCTCTAGCGGCGTACAATAAGCAGTTCTTC	CASRPLAAYNKQFF
.	TRBV10-3	TRBJ2-2	.	TGTGCCATCAGTAAAACCAGGATTGACTCCTTAGGGGAGCTGTTTTTT	CAISKTRIDSLGELFF
.	TRBV4-1	TRBJ2-1	.	TGCGCCAGCAGCTTTTCGGCCGCAAACAATGGCCAGTTCTTC	CASSFSAANNGQFF
.	TRBV28	TRBJ2-5	.	TGTACCAGCAGACCGGGTGGAACCTGGGAAAAGACCCAGTACTTC	CTSRPGGTWEKTQYF
.	TRBV6-2/TRBV6-3	TRBJ2-7	.	TGTGCCGGCAGTTTTGGGCTAACCCCATCAGAAGGGGAGCAGTACTTC	CAGSFGLTPSEGEQYF
.	TRBV6-6	TRBJ1-1	.	TGTGCCAGCGGTTACTCGGACGGCACTAAAGCTTTCTTT	CASGYSDGTKAFF
few	TRBV7-9	TRBJ2-3	TRBD2	TGTGCCAGCAGCTACGGACTAGCGGGGGCCACAGATACGCAGTATTTT	CASSYGLAGATDTQYF
.	TRBV12-3/TRBV12-4	TRBJ2-3	TRBD1	TGTGCCGGCAGTTTAACCGGGACAGGGGCGACAGATACGCATTATTTT	CAGSLTGTGATDTHYF
.	TRBV18	TRBJ2-5	.	TGTGCCAGCTCACCGGGGGGACGAGAGACCCAGTACTTC	CASSPGGRETQYF
.	TRBV12-3/TRBV12-4	TRBJ1-2	.	TGTGTCAGTAGTTTGGGCAGGGGAACCTATGGCTACACCTTC	CVSSLGRGTYGYTF
.	TRBV14	TRBJ2-1	.	TGTACCAGCAGCCTAGGGGCGGCAGTGCGGTACAATGAGCAGTTCTTC	CTSSLGAAVRYNEQFF
.	TRBV5-1	TRBJ2-7	.	TGCGCCAGCAGCCGAGGGGCTAGCTCGGGAGAGCAGTACTTC	CASSRGASSGEQYF
.	TRBV4-3	TRBJ2-1	TRBD2	TGCGTCAGTATCCATCTGACTAGCGGCAACTACAATGAGCAGTTCTTC	CVSIHLTSGNYNEQFF
.	TRBV5-4	TRBJ2-1	TRBD1	TGTGCCAGCGGCTTGGGCGGCGGACAGGGAGTTGACAACGAGCAGTTCTTC	CASGLGGGQGVDNEQFF
.	TRBV29-1	TRBJ2-3	.	TGCAGCGCAATGAAGGACAGTTCGAACACAGTTACACAGTATTTT	CSAMKDSSNTVTQYF
many	TRBV28	TRBJ2-7	.	TGTGCCAGCAGTCCCTACCTCGAGCAGTACTTC	CASSPYLEQYF
.	TRBV4-3	TRBJ2-1	.	TGCGCCAGCAGTCAAAATCCAAGGGGGATGAATGAGCAATTCTTC	CASSQNPRGMNEQFF
once	TRBV6-2/TRBV6-3	TRBJ2-1	TRBD1	TGTGTCAGCAGGGCTCCCATCGGGACAGGGGGGAATGAGCAGTTCTTC	CVSRAPIGTGGNEQFF
.	TRBV6-1	TRBJ2-4	.	TGTGCCAGCAGTGAAAGAGGCCTTTGGGGCATTCAGTACTTC	CASSERGLWGIQYF
.	TRBV5-1	TRBJ2-2	.	TGCGCCAGCAGCTTGAACCCCGGATACCCCGGGGAGCTGTATTTT	CASSLNPGYPGELYF
.	TRBV11-2	TRBJ2-5	TRBD1	TGTGACAGCAACTCGACAGGGACAGGGGGCGGGGCCCAGTACTTC	CDSNSTGTGGGAQYF